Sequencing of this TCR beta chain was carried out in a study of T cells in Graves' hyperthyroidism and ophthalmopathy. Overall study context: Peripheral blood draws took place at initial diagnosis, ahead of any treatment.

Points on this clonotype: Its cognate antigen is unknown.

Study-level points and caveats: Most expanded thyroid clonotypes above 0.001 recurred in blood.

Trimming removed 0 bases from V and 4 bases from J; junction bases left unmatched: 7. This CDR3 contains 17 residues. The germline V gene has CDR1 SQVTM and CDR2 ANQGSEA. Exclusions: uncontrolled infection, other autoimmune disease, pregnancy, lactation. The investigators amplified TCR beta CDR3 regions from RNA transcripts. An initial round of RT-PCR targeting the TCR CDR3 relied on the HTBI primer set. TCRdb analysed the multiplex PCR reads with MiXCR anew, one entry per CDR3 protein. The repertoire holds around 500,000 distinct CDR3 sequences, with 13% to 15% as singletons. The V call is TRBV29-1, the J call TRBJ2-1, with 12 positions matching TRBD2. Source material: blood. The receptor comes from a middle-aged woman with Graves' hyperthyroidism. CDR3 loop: CSVEETRGLAGYNEQFF. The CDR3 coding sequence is TGCAGCGTTGAAGAGACACGGGGACTAGCGGGTTACAATGAGCAGTTCTTC.